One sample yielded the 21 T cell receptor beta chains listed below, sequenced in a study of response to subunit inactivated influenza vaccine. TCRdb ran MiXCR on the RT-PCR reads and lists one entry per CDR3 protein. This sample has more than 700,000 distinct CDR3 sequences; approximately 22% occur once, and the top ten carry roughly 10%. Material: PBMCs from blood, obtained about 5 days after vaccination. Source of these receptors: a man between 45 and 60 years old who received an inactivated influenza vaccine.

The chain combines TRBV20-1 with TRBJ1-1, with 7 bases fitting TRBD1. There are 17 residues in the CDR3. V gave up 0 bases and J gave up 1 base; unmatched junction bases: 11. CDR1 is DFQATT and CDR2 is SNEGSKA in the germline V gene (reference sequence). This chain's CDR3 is CSARDDLQGSENTEAFF. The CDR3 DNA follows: TGCAGTGCTAGAGACGACCTACAGGGGTCTGAGAACACTGAAGCTTTCTTT.

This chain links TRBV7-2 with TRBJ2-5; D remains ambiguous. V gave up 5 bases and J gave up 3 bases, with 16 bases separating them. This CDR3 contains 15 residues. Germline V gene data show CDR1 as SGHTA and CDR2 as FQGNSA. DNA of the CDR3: TGTGCCAGCAGCCCTACGGGCTACACTAAAGAGACCCAGTACTTC. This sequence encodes CASSPTGYTKETQYF.

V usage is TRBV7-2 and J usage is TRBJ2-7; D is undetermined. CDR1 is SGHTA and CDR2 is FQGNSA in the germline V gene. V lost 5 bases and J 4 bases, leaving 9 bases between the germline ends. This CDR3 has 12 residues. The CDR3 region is CASSDTLYEQYF. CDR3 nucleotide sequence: TGTGCCAGCAGCGATACTCTGTACGAGCAGTACTTC.

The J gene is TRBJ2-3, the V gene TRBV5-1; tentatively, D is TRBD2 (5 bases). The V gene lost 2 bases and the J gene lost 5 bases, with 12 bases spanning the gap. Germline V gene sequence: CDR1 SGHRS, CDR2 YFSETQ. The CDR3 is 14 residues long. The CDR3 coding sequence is TGCGCCAGCAGCTTCCGCGGGCGGTTAGATACGCAGTATTTT. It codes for CASSFRGRLDTQYF. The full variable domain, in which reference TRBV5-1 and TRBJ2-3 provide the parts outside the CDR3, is KAGVTQTPRYLIKTRGQQVTLSCSPISGHRSVSWYQQTPGQGLQFLFEYFSETQRNKGNFPGRFSGRQFSNSRSEMNVSTLELGDSALYLCASSFRGRLDTQYFGPGTRLTVL.

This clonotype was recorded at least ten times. CDR3 nucleotides: TGCAGCGACCTCGACAGAGAGGAAAACACTGAAGCTTTCTTT. It yields the protein CSDLDREENTEAFF. This chain uses TRBV29-1 with TRBJ1-1, with D possibly matching TRBD1 (5 bases). CDR3 length equals 14 residues. Trimming cost V 7 bases and J 2 bases, with 17 bases left between them. CDR1 is SQVTM, CDR2 ANQGSEA, per germline. Looking up the rest from reference TRBV29-1 and TRBJ1-1 gives the full variable domain: SAVISQKPSRDICQRGTSLTIQCQVDSQVTMMFWYRQQPGQSLTLIATANQGSEATYESGFVIDKFPISRPNLTFSTLTVSNMSPEDSSIYLCSDLDREENTEAFFGQGTRLTVV.

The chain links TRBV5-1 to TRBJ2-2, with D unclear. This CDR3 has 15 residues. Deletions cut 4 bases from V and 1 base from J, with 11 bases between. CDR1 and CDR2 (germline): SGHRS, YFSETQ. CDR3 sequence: CASSPLDLNTGELFF. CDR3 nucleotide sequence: TGCGCCAGCAGCCCCCTGGACCTGAACACCGGGGAGCTGTTTTTT.

The CDR3, as DNA: TGTGCCAGCAGCCAAGGGATAGCGGGGTCCTTCTACAATGAGCAGTTCTTC. Protein product: CASSQGIAGSFYNEQFF. The chain carries TRBV4-2 and TRBJ2-1; 8 bases line up with TRBD2. The CDR3 consists of 17 residues. The germline V gene has CDR1 LGHNA and CDR2 YNFKEQ. V shed 1 base and J 3 bases; nucleotides not matched to a gene: 8.

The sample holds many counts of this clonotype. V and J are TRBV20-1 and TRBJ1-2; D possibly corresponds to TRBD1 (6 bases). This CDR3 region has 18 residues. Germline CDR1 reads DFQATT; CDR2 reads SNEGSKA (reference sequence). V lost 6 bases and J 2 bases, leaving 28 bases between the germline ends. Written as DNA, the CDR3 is TGCAGTGCCATAGCTCCCTTCGGAGTTCGGGACACGAACTATGGCTACACCTTC. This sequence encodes CSAIAPFGVRDTNYGYTF.

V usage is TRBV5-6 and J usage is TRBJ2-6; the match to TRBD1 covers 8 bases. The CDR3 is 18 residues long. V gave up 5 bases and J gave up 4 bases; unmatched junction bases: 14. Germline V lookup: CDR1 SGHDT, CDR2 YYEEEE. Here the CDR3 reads CASSFGQGLSGGANVLTF. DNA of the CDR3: TGTGCCAGCAGTTTCGGACAGGGTCTTAGTGGGGGGGCCAACGTCCTGACTTTC.

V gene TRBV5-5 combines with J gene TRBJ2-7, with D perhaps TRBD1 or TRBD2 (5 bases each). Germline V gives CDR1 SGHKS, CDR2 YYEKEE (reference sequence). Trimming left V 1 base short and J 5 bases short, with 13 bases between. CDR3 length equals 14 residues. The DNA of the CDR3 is TGTGCCAGCAGCTTGACGGGGCGCTCAGACGAGCAGTACTTC. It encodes CASSLTGRSDEQYF.

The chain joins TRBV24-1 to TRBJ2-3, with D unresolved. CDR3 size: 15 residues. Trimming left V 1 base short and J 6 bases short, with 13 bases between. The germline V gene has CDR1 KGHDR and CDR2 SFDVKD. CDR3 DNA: TGTGCCACCAGTGATTTTACCGGCGTCGGGGATACGCAGTATTTT. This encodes CATSDFTGVGDTQYF.

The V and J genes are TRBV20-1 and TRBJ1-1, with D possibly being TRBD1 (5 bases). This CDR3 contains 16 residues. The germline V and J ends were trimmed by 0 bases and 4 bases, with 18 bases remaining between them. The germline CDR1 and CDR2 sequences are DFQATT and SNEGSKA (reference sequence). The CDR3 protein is CSARDLIGVGGTEAFF. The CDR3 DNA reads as TGCAGTGCTAGAGATCTTATAGGGGTCGGGGGCACTGAAGCTTTCTTT.

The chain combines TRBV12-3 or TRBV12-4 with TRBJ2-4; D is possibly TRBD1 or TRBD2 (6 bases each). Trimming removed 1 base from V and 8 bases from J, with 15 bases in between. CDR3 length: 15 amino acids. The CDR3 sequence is CASSLVGTRGDIQYF. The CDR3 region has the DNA TGTGCCAGCAGTTTAGTCGGGACAAGGGGGGACATTCAGTACTTC.

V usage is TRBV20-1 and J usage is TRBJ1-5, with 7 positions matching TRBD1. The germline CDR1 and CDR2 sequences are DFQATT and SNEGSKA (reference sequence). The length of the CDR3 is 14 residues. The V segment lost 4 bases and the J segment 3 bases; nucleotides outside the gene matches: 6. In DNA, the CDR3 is TGCAGTGCTAACTCCGACAGGGACAATCAGCCCCAGCATTTT. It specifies CSANSDRDNQPQHF.

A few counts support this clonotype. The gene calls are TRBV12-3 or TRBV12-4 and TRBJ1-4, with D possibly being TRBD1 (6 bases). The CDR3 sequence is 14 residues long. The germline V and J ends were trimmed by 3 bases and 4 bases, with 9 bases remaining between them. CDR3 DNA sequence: TGTGCCAGCAGTTTGGGGGCCCTTAATGAAAAACTGTTTTTT. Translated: CASSLGALNEKLFF.

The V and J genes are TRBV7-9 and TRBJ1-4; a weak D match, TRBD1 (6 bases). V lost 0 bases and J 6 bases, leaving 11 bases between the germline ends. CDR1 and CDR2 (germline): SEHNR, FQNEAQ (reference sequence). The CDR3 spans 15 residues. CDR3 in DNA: TGTGCCAGCAGCTTAGCCCCGGGGGCTTATGAAAAACTGTTTTTT. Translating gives CASSLAPGAYEKLFF.

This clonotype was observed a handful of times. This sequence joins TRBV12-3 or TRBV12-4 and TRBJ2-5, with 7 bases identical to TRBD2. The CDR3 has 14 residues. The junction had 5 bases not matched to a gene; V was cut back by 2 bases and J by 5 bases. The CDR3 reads CASSLWGGEETQYF. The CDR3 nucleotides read TGTGCCAGCAGTTTATGGGGGGGTGAGGAGACCCAGTACTTC.

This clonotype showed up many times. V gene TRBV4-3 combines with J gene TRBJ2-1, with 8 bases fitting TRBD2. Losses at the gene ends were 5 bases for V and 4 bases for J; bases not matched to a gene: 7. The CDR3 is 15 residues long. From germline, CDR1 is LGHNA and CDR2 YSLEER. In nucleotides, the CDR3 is TGCGCCAGCAGCTCAGTAGCGGGGATGTACAATGAGCAGTTCTTC. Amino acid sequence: CASSSVAGMYNEQFF.

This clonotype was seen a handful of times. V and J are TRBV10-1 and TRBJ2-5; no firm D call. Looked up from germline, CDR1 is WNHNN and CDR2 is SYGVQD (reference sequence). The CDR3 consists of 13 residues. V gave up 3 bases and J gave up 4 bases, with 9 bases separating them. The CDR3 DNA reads TGCGCCAGCAGTGAAACTCGGCGAGAGACCCAGTACTTC. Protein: CASSETRRETQYF.

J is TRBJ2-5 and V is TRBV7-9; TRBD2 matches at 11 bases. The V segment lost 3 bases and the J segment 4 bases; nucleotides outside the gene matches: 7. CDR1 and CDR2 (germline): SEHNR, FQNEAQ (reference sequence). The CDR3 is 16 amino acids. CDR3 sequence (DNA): TGTGCCAGCAGCTTTGGGGCTAGCGGGAGGATAGAGACCCAGTACTTC. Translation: CASSFGASGRIETQYF.

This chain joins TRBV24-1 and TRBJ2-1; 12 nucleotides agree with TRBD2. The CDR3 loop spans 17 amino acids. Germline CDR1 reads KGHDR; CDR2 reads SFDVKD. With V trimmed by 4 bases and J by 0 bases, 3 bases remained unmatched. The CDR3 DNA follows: TGTGCCACCAGTGACAGACTAGCGGGGGACTCCTACAATGAGCAGTTCTTC. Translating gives CATSDRLAGDSYNEQFF.